The 29 T cell receptor beta chains listed next were all sequenced from one sample in a study of shared clonotypes between healthy human individuals. Sequencing was performed with immunoSEQ multiplex PCR; in TCRdb, only in-frame clones are kept and a portion is missing. The table lists 2,500,000 or so clones, approximately 94% of them singletons. The sample comprised naive CD4+ T cells sorted from blood. Subset of the sample: CD45RA+ positively selected. The receptors derive from a young man in good health.

The rearrangement joins TRBV27 to TRBJ2-3; 13 positions match TRBD2. Trimming cost V 1 base and J 2 bases; bases outside gene matches: 6. CDR1 is MNHEY, CDR2 SMNVEV, per germline (reference sequence). The CDR3 length is 18 residues. In DNA form, the CDR3 reads TGTGCCAGCAGTTTATTTCCGACTAGCGGGGGGACCACAGATACGCAGTATTTT. Translating it yields CASSLFPTSGGTTDTQYF.

This chain joins TRBV7-9 and TRBJ2-3, with D perhaps matching TRBD1 (6 bases). V lost 2 bases and J lost 0, with 15 bases in between. In germline, CDR1 is SEHNR, CDR2 FQNEAQ (reference sequence). The CDR3 totals 17 residues. The CDR3 here is CASSLSLWGPSTDTQYF. CDR3 DNA: TGTGCCAGCAGCTTAAGTCTATGGGGGCCTAGCACAGATACGCAGTATTTT. Variable domain in full (rest from reference TRBV7-9 and TRBJ2-3): DTGVSQNPRHKITKRGQNVTFRCDPISEHNRLYWYRQTLGQGPEFLTYFQNEAQLEKSRLLSDRFSAERPKGSFSTLEIQRTEQGDSAMYLCASSLSLWGPSTDTQYFGPGTRLTVL.

The rearrangement uses TRBV27 and TRBJ1-6; D may be TRBD1 (5 bases). The CDR3 is 15 residues long. Germline loops: CDR1 MNHEY, CDR2 SMNVEV (reference sequence). V was trimmed by 4 bases and J by 7 bases, leaving 14 bases between them. CDR3 amino acids: CASSSAGMGNSPLHF. CDR3 nucleotide sequence: TGTGCCAGCAGTTCTGCAGGGATGGGCAATTCACCCCTCCACTTT.

The rearrangement uses TRBV5-4 and TRBJ1-6, with D possibly matching TRBD1 (5 bases). CDR3 length: 14 residues. Between the trimmed V and J ends, which lost 0 bases and 9 bases, there was a span of 10 bases. The germline V gene encodes CDR1 SGHNT and CDR2 YYREEE (reference sequence). The DNA for the CDR3 is TGTGCCAGCAGCTTGGGGGGGTTGGTTTCACCCCTCCACTTT. It translates to CASSLGGLVSPLHF.

This chain uses TRBV7-2 with TRBJ2-7, with 12 bases matching TRBD2. The V and J ends lost 5 bases and 1 base, in that order; junction bases with no gene match: 6. This CDR3 is 16 amino acids long. CDR1 is SGHTA and CDR2 is FQGNSA in the germline V gene. The CDR3 region has the DNA TGTGCCAGCAGCGCCGAGACTAGCGGGAGTTCCTACGAGCAGTACTTC. It translates to CASSAETSGSSYEQYF. The full variable domain, completed using reference TRBV7-2 and TRBJ2-7, is GAGVSQSPSNKVTEKGKDVELRCDPISGHTALYWYRQSLGQGLEFLIYFQGNSAPDKSGLPSDRFSAERTGGSVSTLTIQRTQQEDSAVYLCASSAETSGSSYEQYFGPGTRLTVT.

Worth noting for this clone: Other DNA sequences in this sample translate to the same CDR3. This chain links TRBV18 with TRBJ2-3, with a tentative D call TRBD1 (5 bases). The V and J ends lost 2 bases and 6 bases respectively, with 6 bases between them. This CDR3 has 12 residues. Germline values: CDR1 KGHSH, CDR2 LQKENI. The CDR3 loop reads CASSPGADTQYF. CDR3 sequence (DNA): TGTGCCAGCTCACCAGGGGCGGATACGCAGTATTTT.

Concerning this clone itself: The identical CDR3 is also encoded by other nucleotide sequences in the sample. The rearrangement joins TRBV18 to TRBJ2-2; D unresolved. The V gene's germline CDR1 is KGHSH and CDR2 LQKENI. V was pared by 0 bases and J by 5 bases, with 7 bases between. CDR3 length: 14 residues. The CDR3 protein is CASSPPVGTGELFF. Written as DNA, the CDR3 is TGTGCCAGCTCACCACCCGTGGGTACCGGGGAGCTGTTTTTT.

The chain carries TRBV20-1 and TRBJ2-4, with unresolved D. The length of the CDR3 is 11 residues. CDR1 is DFQATT, CDR2 SNEGSKA, per germline (reference sequence). V was shortened by 6 bases and J by 7 bases, with 10 bases between the two germline ends. CDR3 nucleotide sequence: TGCAGTGCGCTCTTTGGGAACATTCAGTACTTC. Its protein product is CSALFGNIQYF.

The V call is TRBV14, the J call TRBJ1-1; 7 bases line up with TRBD1. CDR1 SGHDN and CDR2 FVKESK come from the germline V gene. The CDR3 spans 15 residues. V trimming: 4 bases; J trimming: 4 bases; junction bases outside the gene matches: 9. This CDR3 reads CASSRTGQVGTEAFF. The CDR3 coding sequence is TGTGCCAGCAGCCGTACAGGACAGGTCGGCACTGAAGCTTTCTTT. Full variable domain (outside the CDR3, taken from reference TRBV14 and TRBJ1-1): EAGVTQFPSHSVIEKGQTVTLRCDPISGHDNLYWYRRVMGKEIKFLLHFVKESKQDESGMPNNRFLAERTGGTYSTLKVQPAELEDSGVYFCASSRTGQVGTEAFFGQGTRLTVV.

The V gene is TRBV7-9, the J gene TRBJ1-6; possibly TRBD1 for D (6 bases). With 5 bases removed from V and 9 bases from J, the gap between germline ends came to 14 bases. The CDR3 loop spans 14 amino acids. Per the germline V gene, CDR1 is SEHNR and CDR2 is FQNEAQ (reference sequence). In DNA form, the CDR3 reads TGTGCCAGCAGCACTCAACAGGGAGGTTCACCCCTCCACTTT. Translation: CASSTQQGGSPLHF.

This clone has only one observation. The DNA of the CDR3 is TGTGCCATCAGTGGGTCGGACAGGGAGTTCTACGAGCAGTACTTC. This codes for CAISGSDREFYEQYF. The chain has TRBV10-3 and TRBJ2-7, with 8 positions matching TRBD1. Losses at the gene ends were 4 bases for V and 3 bases for J; bases not matched to a gene: 8. The CDR3 covers 15 residues. CDR1 ENHRY and CDR2 SYGVKD come from the germline V gene.

The rearrangement joins TRBV6-6 to TRBJ2-1; tentatively, D is TRBD2 (5 bases). From germline, CDR1 is MNHNY and CDR2 SVGAGI (reference sequence). The CDR3 loop spans 13 amino acids. The germline V and J ends were trimmed by 4 bases and 10 bases, with 14 bases remaining between them. CDR3 amino acids: CASSFTTTGEQFF. The CDR3 coding sequence is TGTGCCAGCAGTTTCACAACGACGGGGGAGCAGTTCTTC.

The chain combines TRBV28 with TRBJ2-4; D remains unclear. The germline CDR1 and CDR2 sequences are MDHEN and SYDVKM. V lost 6 bases to trimming and J lost 5 bases, with 14 bases between them. The CDR3 covers 14 residues. The CDR3 spells CASSPPRAQNIQYF. For the CDR3, the DNA is TGTGCCAGCAGCCCGCCCCGGGCCCAAAACATTCAGTACTTC.

This chain connects TRBV28 to TRBJ2-7; possibly TRBD1 or TRBD2 for D (5 bases each). Germline V gives CDR1 MDHEN, CDR2 SYDVKM. This CDR3 has 12 amino acids. The V and J ends lost 5 bases and 6 bases respectively, with 11 bases between them. The CDR3 DNA reads TGTGCCAGCAGTCGGGACCTCCCCGAGCAGTACTTC. This gives the protein CASSRDLPEQYF.

This clone was counted only a few times. The V call is TRBV4-2, the J call TRBJ1-1, with D possibly matching TRBD1 (5 bases). V was trimmed by 2 bases and J by 1 base, leaving 17 bases between them. The CDR3 length is 17 residues. Looked up from germline, CDR1 is LGHNA and CDR2 is YNFKEQ. In DNA form, the CDR3 reads TGTGCCAGCAGCCAATCCCCCCCTGGGACGGCGAACACTGAAGCTTTCTTT. This gives the protein CASSQSPPGTANTEAFF.

J is TRBJ1-6 and V is TRBV5-1, with a weak D call TRBD1 (5 bases). Germline CDR1 and CDR2: SGHRS and YFSETQ. V was cut by 4 bases and J by 6 bases, with 14 bases left in between. This CDR3 region has 15 residues. The chain's CDR3 is CASSPGTLGNSPLHF. CDR3 in DNA: TGCGCCAGCAGCCCCGGGACTTTAGGTAATTCACCCCTCCACTTT. Using reference TRBV5-1 and TRBJ1-6 for the parts outside the CDR3, the full variable domain is KAGVTQTPRYLIKTRGQQVTLSCSPISGHRSVSWYQQTPGQGLQFLFEYFSETQRNKGNFPGRFSGRQFSNSRSEMNVSTLELGDSALYLCASSPGTLGNSPLHFGNGTRLTVT.

This chain uses TRBV7-2 with TRBJ2-2, with TRBD2 as a possible D gene (7 bases). The CDR3 has 17 residues. CDR1 is SGHTA and CDR2 is FQGNSA in the germline V gene. V was trimmed by 7 bases and J by 7 bases, leaving 25 bases between them. CDR3 amino acids: CASTFLGGGLSNGELFF. The DNA of the CDR3 is TGTGCCAGCACCTTTTTAGGGGGAGGGCTGAGTAACGGGGAGCTGTTTTTT.

This chain joins TRBV2 and TRBJ1-1; 8 positions match TRBD1. The CDR3 length is 13 residues. Trimming took 10 bases from V and 2 from J; bases not matched to a gene: 6. The V gene's germline CDR1 is SNHLY and CDR2 FYNNEI. In nucleotides, the CDR3 is TGTGCCACCATAGGACAGGGTAACACTGAAGCTTTCTTT. Protein product: CATIGQGNTEAFF.

The chain links TRBV2 to TRBJ1-6; possible D gene TRBD1, 5 bases. This CDR3 spans 18 amino acids. Germline V gives CDR1 SNHLY, CDR2 FYNNEI. V was clipped by 5 bases and J by 0 bases, with 17 bases between them. In DNA form, the CDR3 reads TGTGCCAGCAGTTACCGGGGCAGTCGTGGCTCCTATAATTCACCCCTCCACTTT. Translated, it gives CASSYRGSRGSYNSPLHF.

J is TRBJ2-7 and V is TRBV6-1; TRBD1 aligns across 10 bases. This CDR3 spans 16 amino acids. Germline CDR1 and CDR2: MNHNS and SASEGT. After removal of 4 bases from V and 1 base from J, the junction contained 7 bases not matched to a gene. The DNA of the CDR3 is TGTGCCAGCAGTGCGGGACAGGGGCGCCCATCCTACGAGCAGTACTTC. Its translation is CASSAGQGRPSYEQYF.

As regards this clone: Distinct nucleotide sequences in the sample also encode this CDR3. V usage is TRBV28 and J usage is TRBJ2-3; a weak D match, TRBD1 (6 bases). Germline V lookup: CDR1 MDHEN, CDR2 SYDVKM. This CDR3 is built from 15 residues. Trimming removed 3 bases from V and 0 bases from J, with 10 bases in between. CDR3 bases: TGTGCCAGCAGTTTGGCAGGGGCTAGCACAGATACGCAGTATTTT. This gives the protein CASSLAGASTDTQYF.

This clone occurred once. The chain employs TRBV4-1 and TRBJ2-4; the D gene could be TRBD1 or TRBD2 (7 bases each). The CDR3 has 13 residues. The germline V gene encodes CDR1 MGHRA and CDR2 YSYEKL. V shed 4 bases and J shed 7 bases, with 11 bases lying between them. The CDR3 protein is CASSPQGGNIQYF. DNA for the CDR3: TGCGCCAGCAGCCCCCAGGGGGGGAACATTCAGTACTTC.

CDR3 protein: CAMRDRETDTQYF. DNA of the CDR3: TGTGCCATGCGGGACAGGGAAACGGATACGCAGTATTTT. The V and J genes are TRBV10-3 and TRBJ2-3, with 9 bases identical to TRBD1. Unmatched junction bases numbered 7, after V lost 9 bases and J lost 6 bases. This CDR3 spans 13 amino acids. The V gene's germline CDR1 is ENHRY and CDR2 SYGVKD.

The chain joins TRBV10-3 to TRBJ2-5, with D hard to call. Germline CDR1 reads ENHRY; CDR2 reads SYGVKD. The CDR3 extends over 15 amino acids. V lost 0 bases to trimming and J lost 0 bases, with 8 bases between them. The CDR3 sequence is CAISESGWNQETQYF. The CDR3 nucleotides read TGTGCCATCAGTGAGTCGGGATGGAACCAAGAGACCCAGTACTTC.

The chain carries TRBV14 and TRBJ2-1, with 10 bases lining up with TRBD2. Germline CDR1 SGHDN, CDR2 FVKESK. CDR3 length: 14 residues. Losses at the gene ends were 4 bases for V and 6 bases for J; bases not matched to a gene: 3. CDR3 nucleotide sequence: TGTGCCAGCAGCCCGGGACTAGCGAGCAATGAGCAGTTCTTC. Protein: CASSPGLASNEQFF.

This chain joins TRBV10-3 and TRBJ2-7; D not certain. The CDR3 is made up of 15 amino acids. CDR1 is ENHRY and CDR2 is SYGVKD in the germline V gene. The V and J ends lost 2 bases and 0 bases respectively, with 11 bases between them. CDR3 coding DNA: TGTGCCATCAGTGAGGTCATAGCTGACTCCTACGAGCAGTACTTC. Translating it yields CAISEVIADSYEQYF.

The chain joins TRBV28 to TRBJ2-1; D remains ambiguous. V gave up 3 bases and J gave up 4 bases, with 19 bases separating them. There are 17 residues in the CDR3. Germline V gene data show CDR1 as MDHEN and CDR2 as SYDVKM. The CDR3 here is CASSFPLVSSSYNEQFF. Here the CDR3 DNA reads TGTGCCAGCAGTTTCCCTCTAGTGTCCTCCTCGTACAATGAGCAGTTCTTC.

The chain combines TRBV5-1 with TRBJ2-2; either TRBD1 or TRBD2 may fit D (5 bases each). Germline V CDR1 and CDR2: SGHRS, YFSETQ. This CDR3 contains 16 residues. Trimming cost V 4 bases and J 6 bases, with 19 bases left between them. CDR3 region: CASSRAEFLGAGELFF. CDR3 DNA sequence: TGCGCCAGCAGCCGGGCCGAATTTCTGGGGGCCGGGGAGCTGTTTTTT.

This chain uses TRBV10-2 with TRBJ2-2; 8 nucleotides line up with TRBD2. The V gene end was trimmed by 6 bases and the J gene end by 2 bases; junction bases not matched to a gene: 8. The CDR3 sequence is 16 residues long. Germline V gives CDR1 WSHSY, CDR2 SAAADI. The CDR3 sequence: CASSLTSGLNTGELFF. The CDR3 DNA is TGCGCCAGCAGCCTTACTAGCGGCCTAAACACCGGGGAGCTGTTTTTT.